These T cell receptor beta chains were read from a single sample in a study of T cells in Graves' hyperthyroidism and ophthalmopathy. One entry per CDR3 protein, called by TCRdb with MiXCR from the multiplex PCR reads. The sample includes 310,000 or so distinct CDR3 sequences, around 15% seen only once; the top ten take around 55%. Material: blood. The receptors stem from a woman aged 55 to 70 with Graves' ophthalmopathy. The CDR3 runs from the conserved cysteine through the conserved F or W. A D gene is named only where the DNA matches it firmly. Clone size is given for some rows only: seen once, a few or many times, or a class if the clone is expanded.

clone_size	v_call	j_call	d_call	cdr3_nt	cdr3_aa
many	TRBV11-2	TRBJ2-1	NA	TGTGCCAGCAGCTTAGAAGTCGGGGGTCCGTTCTTC	CASSLEVGGPFF
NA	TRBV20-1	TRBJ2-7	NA	TGCAGTCGGCGGGACAAGGTCGCCGAGCAGTACTTC	CSRRDKVAEQYF
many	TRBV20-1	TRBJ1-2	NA	TGCAGTGCTAGAGATCCAAGAAACTATGGCTACACCTTC	CSARDPRNYGYTF
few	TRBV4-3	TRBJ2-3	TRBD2	TGCGCCAGCAGCCAAGAGATCCGGGGGGCAGATACGCAGTATTTT	CASSQEIRGADTQYF
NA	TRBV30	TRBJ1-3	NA	TGTGCCTGGAGCGGAGGGGTTACCTCTGGAAACACCATATATTTT	CAWSGGVTSGNTIYF
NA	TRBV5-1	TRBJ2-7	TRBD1	TGCGCCAGCAGTACCAACCCCGGACAGGGCGAGGAGCAGTACTTC	CASSTNPGQGEEQYF
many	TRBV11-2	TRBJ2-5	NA	TGTGCCAGCAGCCAGAACCGGGCTGCCGGATTGGAGACCCAGTACTTC	CASSQNRAAGLETQYF
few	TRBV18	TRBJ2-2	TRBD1	TGTGCCAGCTCAGTCGACAGGGGCGCCGGGGAGCTGTTTTTT	CASSVDRGAGELFF
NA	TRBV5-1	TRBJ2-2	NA	TGCGCCAGCAGCCCTGGACAGACTAAAGCCGGGGAGCTGTTTTTT	CASSPGQTKAGELFF
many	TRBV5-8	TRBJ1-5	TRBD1	TGTGCCAGCAGCCGGGGACAGACGGATGAGCCCCAGCATTTT	CASSRGQTDEPQHF
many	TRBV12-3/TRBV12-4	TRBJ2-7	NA	TGTGCCAGCAGTTTCGGCCCGTACATGGGAGCTCACCACGAGCAGTACTTC	CASSFGPYMGAHHEQYF
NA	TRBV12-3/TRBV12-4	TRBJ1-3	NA	TGTGCCAGCAGTTTAGCAGGGGGGTTATTGACGAACACCATATATTTT	CASSLAGGLLTNTIYF
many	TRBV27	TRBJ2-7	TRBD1	TGTGCCAGCAGTACCGGGACAGGCTTACCTAACTCGGACGAGCAGTACTTC	CASSTGTGLPNSDEQYF
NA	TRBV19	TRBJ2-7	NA	TGTGCCAGTAGTATAGGGTCCAGGGTCAGCTACGAGCAGTACTTC	CASSIGSRVSYEQYF
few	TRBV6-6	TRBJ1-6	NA	TGTGCCAGCAGTTACTCGTGGCACGGCAATTCACCCCTCCACTTT	CASSYSWHGNSPLHF
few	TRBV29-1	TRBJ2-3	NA	TGCAGCGTTGAAGAGTTCCCGTTTAGGGACACACGCAACGGCACAGATACGCAGTATTTT	CSVEEFPFRDTRNGTDTQYF
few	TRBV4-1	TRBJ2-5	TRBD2	TGCGCCAGCAGCCAAGTGACTAGCGGGAGGTTACAAGAGACCCAGTACTTC	CASSQVTSGRLQETQYF
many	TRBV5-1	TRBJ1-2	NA	TGCGCCAGCAGCTTGGACATCGGGGCCCCCTATGGCTACACCTTC	CASSLDIGAPYGYTF
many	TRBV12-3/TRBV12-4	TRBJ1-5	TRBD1	TGTGCCAGCAGTCCGGACGGACAGGGGAGCAATCAGCCCCAGCATTTT	CASSPDGQGSNQPQHF
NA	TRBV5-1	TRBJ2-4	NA	TGTGCCAGCAGCCCCTGGGACCGCCGGGAAAACATTCAGTACTTC	CASSPWDRRENIQYF
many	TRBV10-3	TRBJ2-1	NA	TGTGCCATCAGTACCCCGGAGGGAAGAAGCAATGAGCAGTTCTTC	CAISTPEGRSNEQFF
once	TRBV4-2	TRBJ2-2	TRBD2	TGTGCCAGCAGCCGGGGAGGGGAGGGGTCCGGGGAGCTGTTTTTT	CASSRGGEGSGELFF